The 20 T cell receptor beta chains in this list originate from one sample, sequenced in a study of CD8+ T cells in alopecia areata. The sample's treatment: oral pan-JAK inhibitor, 5-10 mg twice daily. cDNA prepared by RNA extraction and subsequent reverse transcription served as the template for sequencing. Produced via immunoSEQ multiplex PCR; TCRdb's table is partial and in-frame only. Of about 180,000 clones detected, approximately 53% appear once; the ten largest clones hold about a tenth. The sample in question was CD8+ T cells sorted from blood, obtained at week 24, from a patient treated with tofacitinib. These receptor sequences come from a human donor with alopecia areata.

The genes are TRBV29-1 and TRBJ2-1, with TRBD2 identical over 8 bases. V lost 5 bases and J lost 4; bases outside the gene matches: 7. The CDR3 spans 14 residues. Germline CDR1 and CDR2: SQVTM and ANQGSEA. CDR3 loop: CSVPGTSGYNEQFF. The CDR3 DNA follows: TGCAGCGTTCCCGGGACTAGTGGATACAATGAGCAGTTCTTC.

This clone was seen a few times. The V call is TRBV30, the J call TRBJ1-5; D call uncertain. The CDR3 runs to 13 residues. The V end was cut by 2 bases, the J end by 6 bases, with 11 bases between. Per the germline V gene, CDR1 is GTSNPN and CDR2 is SVGIG (reference sequence). In DNA form, the CDR3 reads TGTGCCTGGAGTCCGACTCAAAGTCAGCCCCAGCATTTT. Translating gives CAWSPTQSQPQHF.

The chain joins TRBV13 to TRBJ1-5, with D possibly being TRBD1 (5 bases). CDR1 is PRHDT and CDR2 is FYEKMQ in the germline V gene (reference sequence). With 0 bases removed from V and 8 bases from J, the gap between germline ends came to 8 bases. This CDR3 comprises 13 residues. This CDR3 reads CASSLGRGKPQHF. The CDR3 bases are TGTGCCAGCAGCTTAGGAAGGGGAAAGCCCCAGCATTTT.

This chain joins TRBV2 and TRBJ2-7, with 7 bases identical to TRBD1. In germline, CDR1 is SNHLY, CDR2 FYNNEI. The CDR3 loop spans 14 amino acids. Losses at the gene ends were 6 bases for V and 2 bases for J; bases not matched to a gene: 7. For the CDR3, the DNA is TGTGCCAGCAGCCCGGGACAGAGGACCTACGAGCAGTACTTC. This codes for CASSPGQRTYEQYF. Full variable domain (missing parts from reference TRBV2 and TRBJ2-7): EPEVTQTPSHQVTQMGQEVILRCVPISNHLYFYWYRQILGQKVEFLVSFYNNEISEKSEIFDDQFSVERPDGSNFTLKIRSTKLEDSAMYFCASSPGQRTYEQYFGPGTRLTVT.

The table lists this clone with a few counts. This chain connects TRBV13 to TRBJ2-6; no clear D. Germline CDR1 and CDR2: PRHDT and FYEKMQ (reference sequence). The CDR3 runs 15 residues. The V end lost 2 bases, the J end lost 1 base, and 6 bases lay between the germline ends. The CDR3 region has the DNA TGTGCCAGCAGCTTATTTGGGTCTGGGGCCAACGTCCTGACTTTC. This gives the protein CASSLFGSGANVLTF. Complete variable domain (other parts from reference TRBV13 and TRBJ2-6): AAGVIQSPRHLIKEKRETATLKCYPIPRHDTVYWYQQGPGQDPQFLISFYEKMQSDKGSIPDRFSAQQFSDYHSELNMSSLELGDSALYFCASSLFGSGANVLTFGAGSRLTVL.

The chain recombines TRBV4-3 with TRBJ1-2; perhaps TRBD1 as D (6 bases). There are 17 residues in the CDR3. Germline values: CDR1 LGHNA, CDR2 YSLEER. Trimming removed 0 bases at V and 5 bases at J, with 19 bases between. The CDR3 is CASSQDRWANTGYGYTF. DNA for the CDR3: TGCGCCAGCAGCCAAGATCGGTGGGCCAATACAGGGTATGGCTACACCTTC.

This clone was detected once. The V gene is TRBV30, the J gene TRBJ2-2, with TRBD1 identical over 7 bases. Germline CDR1 and CDR2: GTSNPN and SVGIG (reference sequence). The CDR3 covers 12 residues. V shed 5 bases and J 3 bases; nucleotides not matched to a gene: 0. As DNA, the CDR3 is TGTGCCTGGCAGGGGGACACCGGGGAGCTGTTTTTT. It yields the protein CAWQGDTGELFF. Variable domain in full (rest from reference TRBV30 and TRBJ2-2): SQTIHQWPATLVQPVGSPLSLECTVEGTSNPNLYWYRQAAGRGLQLLFYSVGIGQISSEVPQNLSASRPQDRQFILSSKKLLLSDSGFYLCAWQGDTGELFFGEGSRLTVL.

The V gene is TRBV29-1, the J gene TRBJ2-2; D gene uncertain. The CDR3 is 16 amino acids. V lost 0 bases, J lost 0 bases, and 11 bases lay in between. In germline, CDR1 is SQVTM, CDR2 ANQGSEA. CDR3 sequence: CSVEDPGLPNTGELFF. The CDR3 DNA follows: TGCAGCGTTGAAGATCCCGGGCTACCGAACACCGGGGAGCTGTTTTTT.

The chain links TRBV29-1 to TRBJ1-2; D not certain. The CDR3 totals 13 residues. V was shortened by 7 bases and J by 4 bases, with 16 bases between the two germline ends. Germline V lookup: CDR1 SQVTM, CDR2 ANQGSEA. Here the CDR3 DNA reads TGCAGCGCCCCCGGTCCAGGTCCCTATGGCTACACCTTC. Its translation: CSAPGPGPYGYTF.

This sequence joins TRBV11-1 and TRBJ2-7; no clear D. V was shortened by 1 base and J by 6 bases, with 10 bases between the two germline ends. Germline CDR1 and CDR2: SGHAT and FQDESV (reference sequence). CDR3 length: 13 residues. CDR3 coding DNA: TGTGCCAGCAGCTTAGGGGCCGTGGGCGAGCAGTACTTC. Its translation: CASSLGAVGEQYF.

V usage is TRBV27 and J usage is TRBJ2-7, with 7 bases identical to TRBD1. CDR1 and CDR2 (germline): MNHEY, SMNVEV (reference sequence). This CDR3 has 13 residues. V shed 8 bases and J 2 bases; nucleotides not matched to a gene: 6. CDR3: CASRTGAAYEQYF. CDR3 in DNA: TGTGCCAGCCGAACAGGGGCAGCCTACGAGCAGTACTTC.

The rearrangement joins TRBV7-8 to TRBJ1-5; possibly TRBD1 for D (6 bases). CDR1 is SGHVS, CDR2 FQNEAQ, per germline. Between the trimmed V and J ends, which lost 1 base and 5 bases, there was a span of 9 bases. The CDR3 spans 14 residues. CDR3 residues: CASSLEGGDQPQHF. The CDR3 nucleotides read TGTGCCAGCAGCTTAGAGGGGGGAGATCAGCCCCAGCATTTT.

The chain recombines TRBV5-1 with TRBJ2-1, with TRBD2 matching 9 bases. This CDR3 comprises 14 residues. The germline gives CDR1 SGHRS, CDR2 YFSETQ. Trimming cost V 4 bases and J 4 bases; bases outside gene matches: 3. CDR3 amino acids: CASSLAGLYNEQFF. The CDR3 DNA reads TGCGCCAGCAGCCTAGCGGGGTTATACAATGAGCAGTTCTTC.

Here the CDR3 DNA reads TGTGCCAGCAGTTACTCTGGGGCAGCTGACACTGAAGCTTTCTTT. Translating it yields CASSYSGAADTEAFF. V is TRBV6-5 and J is TRBJ1-1; TRBD1 might be the D (5 bases). The CDR3 spans 15 residues. V was pared by 0 bases and J by 3 bases, with 11 bases between. Germline CDR1 is MNHEY and CDR2 is SVGAGI.

The chain couples TRBV7-2 to TRBJ2-7, with D possibly being TRBD1 (6 bases). The CDR3 contains 13 residues. The V gene's germline CDR1 is SGHTA and CDR2 FQGNSA. V was pared by 1 base and J by 6 bases, with 10 bases between. The chain's CDR3 is CASSLVGQREQYF. CDR3 nucleotides: TGTGCCAGCAGCTTAGTAGGACAGCGCGAGCAGTACTTC.

Concerning this clone: The identical CDR3 is also encoded by other nucleotide sequences in the sample. The chain recombines TRBV29-1 with TRBJ2-7; no clear D gene. V lost 2 bases, J lost 0 bases, and 8 bases lay in between. Germline V gene lookup returns CDR1 SQVTM and CDR2 ANQGSEA. The CDR3 contains 13 residues. The CDR3 is CSVEFGSSYEQYF. Written as DNA, the CDR3 is TGCAGCGTTGAATTCGGCAGCTCCTACGAGCAGTACTTC.

V gene TRBV29-1 combines with J gene TRBJ2-3; possibly TRBD1 for D (6 bases). Per the germline V gene, CDR1 is SQVTM and CDR2 is ANQGSEA. The length of the CDR3 is 16 residues. The germline V and J ends were trimmed by 2 bases and 3 bases, with 18 bases remaining between them. The CDR3 sequence: CSVELLYRVRTDTQYF. The CDR3 DNA is TGCAGCGTTGAATTGCTATACAGGGTTAGGACAGATACGCAGTATTTT.

The V call is TRBV4-3, the J call TRBJ1-1, with TRBD1 matching over 11 bases. V lost 3 bases, J lost 7 bases, and 7 bases stayed unmatched. The CDR3 contains 15 residues. The germline gives CDR1 LGHNA, CDR2 YSLEER. CDR3 DNA: TGCGCCAGCAGCCAGGATAGGACAGGGGGCTTTGAAGCTTTCTTT. This sequence encodes CASSQDRTGGFEAFF.

CDR3 in DNA: TGCGCCAGCAGCCAAGGGGTAGATACAGGGTTTCAGCCCCAGCATTTT. Translation gives CASSQGVDTGFQPQHF. The chain joins TRBV4-1 to TRBJ1-5, with a tentative D call TRBD1 (6 bases). CDR3 length equals 16 residues. Trimming stripped 1 base from V and 6 bases from J, with 16 bases between. CDR1 and CDR2 from the germline V gene are MGHRA and YSYEKL.

The V and J genes are TRBV9 and TRBJ2-1; D possibly matches TRBD1 or TRBD2 (5 bases each). The length of the CDR3 is 15 residues. Trimming shortened V by 3 bases and J by 3 bases, and 13 bases separated the two germline ends. Germline V gives CDR1 SGDLS, CDR2 YYNGEE. The CDR3 sequence is CASSGYEGNYNEQFF. The CDR3 DNA reads TGTGCCAGCAGCGGGTACGAGGGGAACTACAATGAGCAGTTCTTC.